This T cell receptor beta chain came from a study of T cell repertoires in cytomegalovirus infection. Study-level background: Indicated by public TCR beta signatures were CMV infection and matching HLA type.

This clonotype was picked up many times. Trimming took 5 bases from V and 6 from J; bases not matched to a gene: 10. There are 15 residues in the CDR3. The V gene's germline CDR1 is SGHVS and CDR2 FQNEAQ. A single record per CDR3 protein comes from TCRdb applying MiXCR to the reads. The sample shows some 700,000 distinct CDR3 sequences, 35% to 40% of them seen only once. The chain is built from TRBV7-8 and TRBJ1-5; 7 bases are a match to TRBD1. The TCR comes from a human donor in good health (CMV status not recorded). Some clones in this sample may be carry-over from other donors' samples. Sequencing input: PBMCs. The CDR3 nucleotides read TGTGCCAGCAGCGGAGGGGGCACGAACGGTCAGCCCCAGCATTTT. Translated: CASSGGGTNGQPQHF.